The entry that follows covers one T cell receptor (beta chain) sequence. Antigen unknown. Assay used: immunoSEQ multiplex PCR; TCRdb lists only in-frame clones, some missing. The top ten clones hold around 3.6% of a sample with about 420,000 clones, roughly 90% of them seen once. Treatment in this sample: roughly 20 received Ad26.COV2.S at low or high dose, single or two shots; about 5 received placebo; per-sample allocation not given. Day 63 after the first vaccine or placebo injection was the time point for sampling. The source of the sample is a study of Ad26.COV2.S vaccination and SARS-CoV-2 variants. Study results and limitations: There was reportedly substantial breadth in spike-specific CD8+ and CD4+ T cell responses after vaccination.

The sample consisted of peripheral blood, taken in a trial of Ad26.COV2.S vaccine versus placebo. The sequence came from a person between 18 and 65 years old who received the Ad26.COV2.S COVID-19 vaccine or a placebo.

The CDR3 here is CASSSQGAYMNTEAFF. The CDR3 DNA follows: TGTGCCAGCAGCTCGCAGGGGGCCTATATGAACACTGAAGCTTTCTTT. This sequence joins TRBV3-1 (or the pseudogene TRBV3-2) and TRBJ1-1, with 8 bases that match TRBD1. The junction had 8 bases not matched to a gene; V was cut back by 5 bases and J by 0 bases. This CDR3 comprises 16 residues. The germline CDR1 and CDR2 sequences are LGHDT and YNNKEL (reference sequence).